The clone carrying this T cell receptor beta chain was seen a few times. The antigen is unknown. Every bit of the isolated RNA underwent reverse transcription, so sequencing read expressed TCRB transcripts. Data came from immunoSEQ multiplex PCR; TCRdb stores just in-frame clones and leaves some out. Among around 130,000 clones listed, approximately 16% were seen once. Germline V lookup: CDR1 SGHTA, CDR2 FQGNSA. Trimming took 5 bases from V and 7 from J, leaving 14 bases between them. The CDR3 loop spans 13 amino acids. The data are from a study of beta chain features in type 1 diabetes. Study-level results: Type 1 diabetes patients had TCRB CDR3s that were shorter (moderately but significantly so) in all four CD4+ subsets. Naive, central memory and Treg TCRB repertoires appeared more alike in patients than in healthy donors.

The sample comprised central memory CD4+ T cells from blood. This receptor was obtained from a man between 25 and 39 years old with type 1 diabetes. The rearrangement uses TRBV7-2 and TRBJ1-1, with D perhaps matching TRBD1 (5 bases). This chain's CDR3 is CASSRPGRIEAFF. In DNA, the CDR3 is TGTGCCAGCAGCCGACCGGGACGCATTGAAGCTTTCTTT.